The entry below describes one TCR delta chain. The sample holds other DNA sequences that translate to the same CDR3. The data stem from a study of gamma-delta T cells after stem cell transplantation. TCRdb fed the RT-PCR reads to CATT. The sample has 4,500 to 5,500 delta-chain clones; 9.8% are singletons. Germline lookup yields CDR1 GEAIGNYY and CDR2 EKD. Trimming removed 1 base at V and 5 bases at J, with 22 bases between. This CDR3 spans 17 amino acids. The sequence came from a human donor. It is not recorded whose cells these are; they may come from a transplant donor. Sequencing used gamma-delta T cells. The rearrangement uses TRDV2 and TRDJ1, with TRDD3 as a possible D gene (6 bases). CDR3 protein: CACDTLSTLGSTDKLIF. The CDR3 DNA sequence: TGTGCCTGTGACACGTTAAGTACTCTGGGGAGCACTGATAAACTCATCTTT.